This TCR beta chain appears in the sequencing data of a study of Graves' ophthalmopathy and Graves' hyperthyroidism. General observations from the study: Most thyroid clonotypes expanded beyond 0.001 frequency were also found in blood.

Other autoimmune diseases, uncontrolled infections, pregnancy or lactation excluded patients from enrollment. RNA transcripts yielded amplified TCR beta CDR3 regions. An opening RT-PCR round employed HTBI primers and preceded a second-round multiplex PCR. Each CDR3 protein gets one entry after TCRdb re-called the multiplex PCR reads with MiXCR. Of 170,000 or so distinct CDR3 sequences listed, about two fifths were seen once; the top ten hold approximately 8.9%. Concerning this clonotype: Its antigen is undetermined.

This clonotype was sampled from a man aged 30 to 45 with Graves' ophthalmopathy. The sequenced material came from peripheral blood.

This CDR3 reads CASSSRLTIYEQYF. DNA for the CDR3: TGTGCCAGCAGCTCACGCCTAACAATTTACGAGCAGTACTTC. This chain connects TRBV7-9 to TRBJ2-7; unclear D gene. The germline V gene has CDR1 SEHNR and CDR2 FQNEAQ (reference sequence). CDR3 size: 14 residues. Deletions cut 4 bases from V and 4 bases from J, with 14 bases between.